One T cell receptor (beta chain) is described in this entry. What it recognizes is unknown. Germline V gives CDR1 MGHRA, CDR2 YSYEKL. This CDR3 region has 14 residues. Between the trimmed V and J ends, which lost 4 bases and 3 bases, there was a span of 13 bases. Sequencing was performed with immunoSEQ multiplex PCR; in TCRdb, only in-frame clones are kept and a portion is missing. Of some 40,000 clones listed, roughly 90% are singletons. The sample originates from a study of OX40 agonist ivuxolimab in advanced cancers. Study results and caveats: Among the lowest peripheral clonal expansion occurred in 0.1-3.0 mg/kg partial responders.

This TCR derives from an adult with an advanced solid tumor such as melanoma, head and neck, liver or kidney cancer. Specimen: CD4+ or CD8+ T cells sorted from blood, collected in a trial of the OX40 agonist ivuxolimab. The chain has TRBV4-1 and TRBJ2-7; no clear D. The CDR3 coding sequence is TGCGCCAGCAGCCGGGGATTGGAAAGCTACGAGCAGTACTTC. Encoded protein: CASSRGLESYEQYF.